The 19 T cell receptor beta chains reported below all come from one sample, sequenced in a study of blood T cell repertoires in COVID-19. Profiled with immunoSEQ multiplex PCR; TCRdb holds only in-frame clones, not every one. The profile shows 140,000 or so clones, about 90% of them singletons. The sequenced material came from peripheral blood. The receptors come from a man aged 55 to 70 with active or convalescent COVID-19.

The rearrangement uses TRBV5-1 and TRBJ2-7; 8 bases fit TRBD2. The V gene's germline CDR1 is SGHRS and CDR2 YFSETQ. The CDR3 totals 16 residues. Trimming at V came to 0 bases and at J to 0 bases, leaving 5 bases not matched to a gene. The CDR3 coding sequence is TGCGCCAGCAGCTTGGAACTAGCGGACCACTCCTACGAGCAGTACTTC. Residues: CASSLELADHSYEQYF. Variable domain in full (rest from reference TRBV5-1 and TRBJ2-7): KAGVTQTPRYLIKTRGQQVTLSCSPISGHRSVSWYQQTPGQGLQFLFEYFSETQRNKGNFPGRFSGRQFSNSRSEMNVSTLELGDSALYLCASSLELADHSYEQYFGPGTRLTVT.

This chain joins TRBV7-6 and TRBJ2-3, with 12 bases that match TRBD2. In germline, CDR1 is SGHVS, CDR2 FNYEAQ. The junction had 6 bases not matched to a gene; V was cut back by 1 base and J by 4 bases. The CDR3 runs to 17 residues. The CDR3 loop is CASSLGALAGGADTQYF. For the CDR3, the DNA is TGTGCCAGCAGCTTAGGGGCCCTAGCGGGAGGGGCAGATACGCAGTATTTT.

This clone was counted between two and nine times. This chain joins TRBV3-1 (or the pseudogene TRBV3-2) and TRBJ2-3, with 9 bases aligning to TRBD2. The V gene's germline CDR1 is LGHDT and CDR2 YNNKEL (reference sequence). The CDR3 has 16 amino acids. V was clipped by 2 bases and J by 7 bases; unmatched bases: 10. CDR3 sequence: CASSQRRVAGVNTQYF. CDR3 sequence (DNA): TGTGCCAGCAGCCAAAGGCGAGTAGCGGGAGTCAATACGCAGTATTTT.

The sample holds one count of this clone. The chain employs TRBV6-5 and TRBJ1-2; D call uncertain. The CDR3 runs 13 residues. V lost 2 bases, J lost 7 bases, and 11 bases lay in between. Germline V CDR1 and CDR2: MNHEY, SVGAGI. CDR3: CASSYGPAGGYTF. In nucleotides, the CDR3 is TGTGCCAGCAGTTACGGTCCTGCGGGTGGCTACACCTTC.

This clone was detected a few times. This chain links TRBV7-2 with TRBJ2-3, with TRBD2 matching over 14 bases. The germline V gene encodes CDR1 SGHTA and CDR2 FQGNSA. Germline trimming cut 5 bases from V and 3 bases from J; bases unmatched to any gene: 13. The CDR3 runs to 19 residues. CDR3 loop: CASSPYVGLAGAGTDTQYF. The CDR3 nucleotides are TGTGCCAGCAGCCCTTATGTGGGACTAGCGGGAGCGGGGACAGATACGCAGTATTTT.

This chain connects TRBV21-1 to TRBJ2-5; the D segment call TRBD2 is taken from the table without a DNA check. TRBV21-1 is classified as a pseudogene. This CDR3 has 15 amino acids. CDR3 protein: CASSKGLAVQETQYF. CDR3 sequence (DNA): TGTGCCAGCAGCAAAGGACTAGCGGTCCAAGAGACCCAGTACTTC.

This clone was counted between two and nine times. The V gene is TRBV6-1, the J gene TRBJ1-1, with D tentatively TRBD1 (6 bases). Trimming left V 3 bases short and J 6 bases short, with 11 bases between. CDR3 length: 13 residues. Looked up from germline, CDR1 is MNHNS and CDR2 is SASEGT. CDR3 coding DNA: TGTGCCAGCAGTGAGAGGGGGAGAGCTGAAGCTTTCTTT. Translated: CASSERGRAEAFF.

The rearrangement joins TRBV24-1 to TRBJ2-1; 12 positions agree with TRBD2. Germline V gene lookup returns CDR1 KGHDR and CDR2 SFDVKD. Trimming at V came to 3 bases and at J to 7 bases, leaving 6 bases not matched to a gene. This CDR3 has 16 amino acids. CDR3 in DNA: TGTGCCACCAGTGATCCTGGACTAGCGGGAATTAATGAGCAGTTCTTC. It codes for CATSDPGLAGINEQFF.

This rearrangement joins TRBV19 to TRBJ1-4; unclear D gene. Between the trimmed V and J ends, which lost 7 bases and 0 bases, there was a span of 12 bases. Germline CDR1 LNHDA, CDR2 SQIVND (reference sequence). This CDR3 is 15 amino acids long. The chain's CDR3 is CASIPRGATNEKLFF. The CDR3 DNA follows: TGTGCCAGTATCCCCCGTGGAGCAACTAATGAAAAACTGTTTTTT. Based on the CDR3 plus reference TRBV19 and TRBJ1-4, the full variable domain is DGGITQSPKYLFRKEGQNVTLSCEQNLNHDAMYWYRQDPGQGLRLIYYSQIVNDFQKGDIAEGYSVSREKKESFPLTVTSAQKNPTAFYLCASIPRGATNEKLFFGSGTQLSVL.

The chain links TRBV5-1 to TRBJ2-7; weak D call: TRBD1 (6 bases). Between the trimmed V and J ends, which lost 5 bases and 1 base, there was a span of 10 bases. The V gene's germline CDR1 is SGHRS and CDR2 YFSETQ. The CDR3 covers 13 residues. CDR3 sequence (DNA): TGCGCCAGCAGTCAGGGGACGTCCTACGAGCAGTACTTC. The encoded protein is CASSQGTSYEQYF.

The chain has TRBV10-3 and TRBJ2-7; 7 bases align to TRBD1. CDR3 length: 17 amino acids. Per the germline V gene, CDR1 is ENHRY and CDR2 is SYGVKD. Trimming at V came to 4 bases and at J to 3 bases, leaving 15 bases not matched to a gene. Written as DNA, the CDR3 is TGTGCCATCAGTGCCCGGACAGGTATATCCCCCAACTACGAGCAGTACTTC. Its protein is CAISARTGISPNYEQYF.

The chain is built from TRBV3-1 (or the pseudogene TRBV3-2) and TRBJ2-7; TRBD2 matches 12 bases. This CDR3 comprises 15 residues. CDR1 is LGHDT, CDR2 YNNKEL, per germline (reference sequence). The ends lost 4 bases at V and 3 bases at J; junction bases unmatched: 4. The CDR3 nucleotides are TGTGCCAGCAGCCCGCGGACTAGCGGGGTCTACGAGCAGTACTTC. This gives the protein CASSPRTSGVYEQYF.

The genes are TRBV19 and TRBJ1-4; D is unclear. Germline assignment: CDR1 LNHDA and CDR2 SQIVND (reference sequence). The CDR3 runs 14 residues. V lost 2 bases and J lost 8, with 12 bases in between. CDR3 sequence reads: CASSIRGLREKLFF. The CDR3 nucleotides are TGTGCCAGTAGTATAAGAGGGTTGAGGGAAAAACTGTTTTTT.

The CDR3 bases are TGTGCCAGCAGCTTTGGCGGGAACACCGGGGAGCTGTTTTTT. As protein: CASSFGGNTGELFF. This chain joins TRBV6-4 and TRBJ2-2; D gene ambiguous. Trimming left V 6 bases short and J 1 base short, with 9 bases between. This CDR3 contains 14 residues. Per the germline V gene, CDR1 is MRHNA and CDR2 is SNTAGT.

This chain uses TRBV6-5 with TRBJ2-7, with 7 bases fitting TRBD1. Germline V gene sequence: CDR1 MNHEY, CDR2 SVGAGI. The CDR3 covers 12 residues. The CDR3 is CTARQGAYEQYF. In nucleotides, the CDR3 is TGTACCGCCCGACAGGGTGCGTACGAGCAGTACTTC.

Worth noting for this clone: Distinct nucleotide sequences in the sample also encode this CDR3. The chain joins TRBV5-8 to TRBJ2-5; 8 positions agree with TRBD2. The CDR3 covers 17 residues. V lost 0 bases and J lost 7; bases outside the gene matches: 14. Germline loops: CDR1 SGHTS, CDR2 YDEGEE. The CDR3 sequence: CASSLGPPAGRVRTQYF. Written as DNA, the CDR3 is TGTGCCAGCAGCTTGGGGCCCCCGGCCGGGAGGGTGCGGACCCAGTACTTC. Looking up the rest from reference TRBV5-8 and TRBJ2-5 gives the full variable domain: EAGVTQSPTHLIKTRGQQATLRCSPISGHTSVYWYQQALGLGLQFLLWYDEGEERNRGNFPPRFSGRQFPNYSSELNVNALELEDSALYLCASSLGPPAGRVRTQYFGPGTRLLVL.

V and J are TRBV29-1 and TRBJ2-3; 10 positions agree with TRBD1. CDR3 length equals 15 residues. Losses at the gene ends were 6 bases for V and 0 bases for J; bases not matched to a gene: 6. Looked up from germline, CDR1 is SQVTM and CDR2 is ANQGSEA. For the CDR3, the DNA is TGCAGCGTGAAGGGACAGGGGATAAGCACAGATACGCAGTATTTT. As protein: CSVKGQGISTDTQYF.

This clone was recorded only once. The V call is TRBV25-1, the J call TRBJ1-1; D call uncertain. In germline, CDR1 is MGHDK, CDR2 SYGVNS. CDR3 length: 13 amino acids. The V gene lost 3 bases and the J gene lost 0 bases, with 5 bases spanning the gap. The chain's CDR3 is CASSDRLNTEAFF. The DNA for the CDR3 is TGTGCCAGCAGTGACAGGTTGAACACTGAAGCTTTCTTT.

V usage is TRBV2 and J usage is TRBJ1-3; unclear D gene. There are 14 residues in the CDR3. CDR1 is SNHLY and CDR2 is FYNNEI in the germline V gene. Trimming removed 4 bases from V and 0 bases from J, with 7 bases in between. The CDR3 region has the DNA TGTGCCAGCAGTGTTGGCAGCTCTGGAAACACCATATATTTT. Translation: CASSVGSSGNTIYF.